This T cell receptor beta chain was recovered during a study of T cells in Graves' hyperthyroidism and ophthalmopathy. Exclusion followed for patients with uncontrolled infection, other autoimmune disease, pregnancy or lactation. Many counts were recorded for this clonotype. Its cognate antigen is unknown. Study results and limitations: For ophthalmopathy, model prediction preceded onset by a median roughly 6.3 months.

Per germline, CDR1 SQVTM and CDR2 ANQGSEA. Trimming removed 5 bases from V and 2 bases from J, with 9 bases in between. The CDR3 is 12 amino acids. RNA transcripts yielded amplified TCR beta CDR3 regions. A set of HTBI primers served as the primers for a first-round RT-PCR of the TCR CDR3. Each CDR3 protein gets one entry after TCRdb re-called the multiplex PCR reads with MiXCR. The sample carries approximately 700,000 distinct CDR3 sequences, about 45% recorded once. The sequence derives from an adult man with Graves' disease, either hyperthyroidism or ophthalmopathy (not recorded which). This rearrangement joins TRBV29-1 to TRBJ1-2; D gene ambiguous. Specimen: peripheral blood or thyroid tissue (not recorded which). The CDR3 DNA reads as TGCAGCGTTCCCCACCCGAACTATGGCTACACCTTC. Its protein product is CSVPHPNYGYTF.